The rows below give T cell receptor beta chains drawn from one sample of a study of post-analysis software for immune sequencing data. TCRdb passed the PCR reads through MiXCR, listing each CDR3 protein once. The table records about 820,000 distinct CDR3 sequences, about 53% of them present only once. Sample: blood. The receptors come from a girl under 18 with multiple sclerosis. Both conserved end residues are part of each CDR3. D genes are given only for firm matches. Clone size is given for some rows only: seen once, a few or many times, or a class if the clone is expanded.

size	D	J	V	DNA	CDR3
NA	NA	TRBJ2-7	TRBV10-3	TGTGCCATCAGTACCGGGACGACCGGCTACGAGCAGTACTTC	CAISTGTTGYEQYF
NA	NA	TRBJ2-7	TRBV20-1	TGCAGTGCTCCCGGGGCAGTCTCCTACAATGAGCAGTACTTC	CSAPGAVSYNEQYF
few	NA	TRBJ2-7	TRBV29-1	TGCAGCGTTGAAGGGGGGCCCCACGAGCAGTACTTC	CSVEGGPHEQYF
NA	NA	TRBJ2-5	TRBV12-5	TGTGCTAGTGGTTTGAAGGGGCTGGAGACCCAGTACTTC	CASGLKGLETQYF
NA	TRBD2	TRBJ2-1	TRBV7-8	TGTGCCAGCAGCCCAGGTCCGGCGGGGGACCTCGCCAATGAGCAGTTCTTC	CASSPGPAGDLANEQFF
NA	NA	TRBJ1-1	TRBV7-2	TGTGCCAGCAGACCTAAGGGAGGGCCAAACACTGAAGCTTTCTTT	CASRPKGGPNTEAFF
NA	NA	TRBJ1-6	TRBV15	TGTGCCACCAGCAGAGCAGAGGGCCAAAGAGGGTCACCCCTCCACTTT	CATSRAEGQRGSPLHF
NA	NA	TRBJ1-3	TRBV5-1	TGCGCCAGCAGCTTGGCCATACAGAGCTCTGGAAACACCATATATTTT	CASSLAIQSSGNTIYF
NA	NA	TRBJ2-7	TRBV7-9	TGTGCCAGCAGCTTAGAACGGGAACCAACCTACGAGCAGTACTTC	CASSLEREPTYEQYF
once	NA	TRBJ1-5	TRBV7-2	TGTGCCAGCAGCCCCTCCCCCCGGCAGGGGTGGGATCAGCCCCAGCATTTT	CASSPSPRQGWDQPQHF
few	TRBD2	TRBJ2-7	TRBV6-1	TGTGCCAGCAGTGAAGTAAGGCCTAGCGGGGGTAACGAGCAGTACTTC	CASSEVRPSGGNEQYF
NA	TRBD2	TRBJ2-1	TRBV6-5	TGTGCCAGCAGTACCACTAGCGGGGCTCCCGGTGAGCAGTTCTTC	CASSTTSGAPGEQFF
NA	TRBD2	TRBJ2-7	TRBV20-1	TGCAGTGCTAAGACGGCCCTAGCGGGGGCCTACGAGCAGTACTTC	CSAKTALAGAYEQYF
NA	NA	TRBJ2-2	TRBV5-6	TGTGCCAGCAGCTTGTTGCACAGTACGAACACCGGGGAGCGGTTTTTT	CASSLLHSTNTGERFF
few	TRBD2	TRBJ2-1	TRBV20-1	TGCAGTGCACTTTGGACTAGCGGGAGGTCTGACAATGAGCAGTTCTTC	CSALWTSGRSDNEQFF
few	TRBD1	TRBJ1-2	TRBV6-1	TGTGCCAGCAGTCACGACAGGGGACGGGGCTACACCTTC	CASSHDRGRGYTF
NA	TRBD2	TRBJ2-1	TRBV7-2	TGTGCCAGCAGCCCCCCCTCTAGCGGGATTTTAAACAATGAGCAGTTCTTC	CASSPPSSGILNNEQFF
few	TRBD1	TRBJ2-3	TRBV29-1	TGCAGCGTTGAGAGGGGGCCGACAGATACGCAGTATTTT	CSVERGPTDTQYF
NA	TRBD1	TRBJ2-6	TRBV20-1	TGCAGTGCTACCAGACAGGGAACAACTGGGGCCAACGTCCTGACTTTC	CSATRQGTTGANVLTF
many	NA	TRBJ2-1	TRBV5-1	TGCGCCAGCAGCTCGACTAGTAGTTCCTACAATGAGCAGTTCTTC	CASSSTSSSYNEQFF
few	NA	TRBJ2-3	TRBV20-1	TGCAGTGCTAGAGAGCACCAGAGCACAGATACGCAGTATTTT	CSAREHQSTDTQYF
NA	TRBD2	TRBJ2-5	TRBV12-3/TRBV12-4	TGTGCCAGCAGTCCAAGGGACCTGGCGGGGAGGGGTGAGACCCAGTACTTC	CASSPRDLAGRGETQYF
NA	NA	TRBJ2-6	TRBV10-3	TGTGCCATCAGGATAGATGATCCACCTGGGGCCAACGTCCTGACTTTC	CAIRIDDPPGANVLTF